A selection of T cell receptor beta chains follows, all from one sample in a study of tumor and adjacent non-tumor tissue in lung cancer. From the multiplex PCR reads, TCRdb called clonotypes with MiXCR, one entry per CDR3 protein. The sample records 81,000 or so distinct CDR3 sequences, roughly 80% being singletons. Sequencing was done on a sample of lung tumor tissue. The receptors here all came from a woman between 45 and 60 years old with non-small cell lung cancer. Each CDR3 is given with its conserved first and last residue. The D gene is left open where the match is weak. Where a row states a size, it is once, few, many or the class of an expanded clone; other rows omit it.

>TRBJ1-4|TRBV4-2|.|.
CANSQVQGAGEKLYF
TGTGCCAACAGCCAAGTCCAGGGTGCCGGGGAAAAACTGTATTTT
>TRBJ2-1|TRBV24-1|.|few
CATSDSLGPYKRNEQFF
TGTGCCACCAGTGATTCCCTGGGGCCATACAAAAGAAATGAGCAGTTCTTC
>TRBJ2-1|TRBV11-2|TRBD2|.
CTRTPEGGGSSYKEQFF
TGTACCAGGACCCCAGAGGGCGGGGGAAGCTCCTATAAAGAGCAGTTCTTC
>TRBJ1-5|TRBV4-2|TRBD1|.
CASNRSTGGGQPQLF
TGTGCCAGCAACCGATCTACAGGGGGCGGTCAGCCCCAGCTTTTT
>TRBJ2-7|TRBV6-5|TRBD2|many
CASSGRLHEQYF
TGTGCCAGCAGCGGGAGGCTGCACGAGCAGTACTTC
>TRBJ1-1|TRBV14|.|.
CASSHKPWWRGMPNTEAFF
TGTGCCAGCAGCCATAAGCCCTGGTGGAGGGGGATGCCCAACACTGAAGCTTTCTTT
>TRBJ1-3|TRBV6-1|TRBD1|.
CACSEAGTAGNTKYF
TGTGCCTGCAGTGAAGCGGGGACAGCTGGAAACACCAAATATTTT
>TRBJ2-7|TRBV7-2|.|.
CASSIDHGAREQYF
TGTGCCAGCAGCATAGACCATGGGGCAAGAGAGCAGTACTTC
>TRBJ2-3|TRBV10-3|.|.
CAISEGTTSSETQYF
TGTGCCATCAGTGAGGGGACAACTAGTTCAGAAACGCAGTATTTT
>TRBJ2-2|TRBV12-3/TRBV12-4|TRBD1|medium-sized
CASSPRGHTGELFF
TGTGCCAGCAGCCCCAGGGGGCACACCGGGGAGCTGTTTTTT
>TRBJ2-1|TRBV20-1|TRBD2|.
CSARVGGSGSLPAEQFF
TGCAGTGCTAGGGTTGGGGGTAGCGGGAGTCTTCCGGCTGAGCAGTTCTTC
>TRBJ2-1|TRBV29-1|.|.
CSVMSGRRDEQFF
TGCAGCGTGATGTCGGGGCGCAGGGATGAGCAGTTCTTC
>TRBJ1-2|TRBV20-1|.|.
CNARVPGNGGSTF
TGCAATGCTAGAGTGCCAGGGAATGGTGGCTCCACCTTC
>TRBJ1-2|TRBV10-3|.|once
CAINRGTNYGYTF
TGTGCCATCAACCGCGGGACTAACTATGGCTACACCTTC
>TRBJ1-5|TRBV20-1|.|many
CSASRRGDQPQHF
TGCAGTGCTAGCAGGAGAGGCGATCAGCCCCAGCATTTT
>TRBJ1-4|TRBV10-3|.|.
CAVSEGLTNEKLFF
TGTGCAGTCAGTGAGGGCCTAACTAACGAAAAACTGTTTTTT
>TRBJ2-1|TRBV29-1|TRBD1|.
CSSDVGKDRGNNEQFF
TGCAGCTCTGATGTCGGGAAGGACAGGGGAAATAATGAGCAGTTCTTC
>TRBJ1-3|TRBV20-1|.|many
CSARDRGTGNTIYF
TGCAGTGCTAGAGATCGGGGTACCGGAAACACCATATATTTT
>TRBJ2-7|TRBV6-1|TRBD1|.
CASSRDRGITCEQHF
TGTGCCAGCAGTAGGGACAGGGGAATCACCTGCGAGCAGCACTTC
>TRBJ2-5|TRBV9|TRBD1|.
CASSEQGGGGQETQYF
TGTGCCAGCAGCGAACAGGGGGGAGGTGGTCAAGAGACCCAGTACTTC
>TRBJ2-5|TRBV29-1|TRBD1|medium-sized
CSVNRGHGEETQYF
TGCAGCGTGAACAGGGGCCACGGGGAAGAGACCCAGTACTTC
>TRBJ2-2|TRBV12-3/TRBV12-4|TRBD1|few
CASSMTGVAGELFF
TGTGCCAGTAGCATGACAGGGGTTGCCGGGGAGCTGTTTTTT
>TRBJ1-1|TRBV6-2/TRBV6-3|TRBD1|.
CASSSDRGGCTEAFF
TGTGCCAGCAGTAGTGACAGGGGCGGGTGCACTGAGGCTTTCTTT
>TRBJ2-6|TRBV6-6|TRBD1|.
CACSPTGLGANVLTF
TGTGCCTGCAGTCCGACAGGGTTGGGGGCCAACGTCCTAACTTTC
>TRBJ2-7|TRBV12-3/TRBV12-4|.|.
CVSSLLTTGVKQYF
TGTGTCAGCAGTCTGCTTACGACCGGCGTTAAGCAGTACTTC
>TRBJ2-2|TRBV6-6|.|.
CASSYSVPANTGELFF
.
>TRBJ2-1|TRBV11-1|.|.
CTSSLGWERYNKQFF
TGTACCAGCAGCTTAGGGTGGGAGAGATACAATAAGCAGTTCTTC
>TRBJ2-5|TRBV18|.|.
CAGSQGIQETQYF
TGTGCCGGCTCCCAAGGCATCCAAGAGACCCAGTACTTC
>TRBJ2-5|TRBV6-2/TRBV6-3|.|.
CASSSHGAERETQYF
TGTGCTAGCAGTTCCCACGGGGCCGAACGGGAGACCCAGTACTTC
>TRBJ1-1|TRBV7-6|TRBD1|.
CASSLDTGEGTKAFF
TGTGCCAGCAGCTTAGATACAGGGGAAGGGACTAAAGCTTTCTTT
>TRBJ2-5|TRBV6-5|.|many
CASSYGEGETQYF
TGTGCCAGCAGTTACGGTGAGGGGGAGACCCAGTACTTC
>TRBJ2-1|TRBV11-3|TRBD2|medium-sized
CASSFSGTVSSYNEQFF
TGTGCCAGCAGCTTTAGCGGGACGGTCAGCTCCTACAATGAGCAGTTCTTC
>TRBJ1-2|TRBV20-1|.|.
CSVPPGGGGYGYTF
TGTAGTGTTCCGCCGGGGGGAGGAGGGTATGGCTACACCTTC
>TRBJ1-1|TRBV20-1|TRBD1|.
CSVSTGRGTGSFF
TGCAGTGTTTCGACAGGGAGGGGCACTGGATCTTTCTTT
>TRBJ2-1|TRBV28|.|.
CASAKRWGLGGRRGEQSF
TGTGCCAGCGCTAAACGTTGGGGGCTCGGCGGGAGAAGGGGTGAGCAGTCCTTC
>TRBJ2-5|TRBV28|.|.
CASSLPRGTGGQETQYF
TGTGCCAGCAGTTTACCCAGGGGAACAGGAGGACAAGAGACCCAGTATTTC
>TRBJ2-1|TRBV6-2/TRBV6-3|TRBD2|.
CASSLAGGAYNEQFF
TGTGCCAGCAGCCTAGCGGGCGGCGCCTACAATGAGCAGTTCTTC
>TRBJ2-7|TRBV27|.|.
CASGLKPSFEQYF
TGTGCCAGCGGACTCAAGCCCTCCTTCGAGCAGTACTTC
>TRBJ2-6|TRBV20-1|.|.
CSAGWDPNSGANVLTF
TGCAGTGCGGGTTGGGACCCCAACTCTGGGGCCAATGTCCTGACTTTC
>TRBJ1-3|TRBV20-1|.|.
CSASAGAMSGNTIYF
TGCAGTGCTAGCGCGGGGGCTATGTCTGGAAACACCATATATTTT
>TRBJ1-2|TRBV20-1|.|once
CSASLSDCGYTF
TGCAGTGCTAGCTTATCGGACTGTGGCTACACCTTC
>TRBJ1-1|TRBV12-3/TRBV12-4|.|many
CASSPMGNTEAFF
TGTGCCAGCAGTCCGATGGGGAACACTGAAGCTTTCTTT
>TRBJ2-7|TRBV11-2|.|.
CTSSLSPGPSYEQYF
TGTACCAGCAGCTTATCTCCTGGTCCCTCCTACGAGCAGTACTTC
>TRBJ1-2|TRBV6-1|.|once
CTSNKRPQLYGYTF
TGTACCAGCAACAAAAGACCACAACTTTATGGCTACACGTTC
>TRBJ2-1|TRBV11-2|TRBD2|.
CASTPEGGGSSYNEHLF
TGTGCCAGCACCCCAGAGGGCGGGGGAAGCTCCTACAATGAGCACCTTTTC
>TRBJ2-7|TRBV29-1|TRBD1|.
CSVRGQGPYERYF
TGCAGCGTTAGGGGACAGGGGCCTTACGAGCGGTACTTC